Presented here are 7 T cell receptor beta chains from one specimen sequenced in a study of blood T cell repertoires in COVID-19. Clones were sequenced by immunoSEQ multiplex PCR, and TCRdb holds only the in-frame ones, with some missing. Among 160,000 or so clones listed, approximately 80% were seen once. The material sequenced was PBMCs or T cells enriched from blood (not recorded which). The receptors derive from a woman in her fifties or sixties who had recovered from COVID-19.

This clone was observed a handful of times. This sequence joins TRBV6-5 and TRBJ1-2; TRBD1 matches 8 bases. CDR3 length: 15 residues. The trim removed 7 bases at V and 2 bases at J, leaving 9 bases unmatched. Per germline, CDR1 MNHEY and CDR2 SVGAGI. The CDR3 loop reads CASTYRGGINYGYTF. The CDR3, as DNA: TGTGCCAGCACCTACAGGGGGGGGATCAACTATGGCTACACCTTC.

This chain joins TRBV12-3 or TRBV12-4 and TRBJ1-1; D unresolved. V was clipped by 7 bases and J by 10 bases, with 13 bases between them. This CDR3 comprises 11 residues. CDR3 coding DNA: TGTGCCAGCACCCTTGTTGGAGGAGCTTTCTTT. It specifies CASTLVGGAFF.

The J gene is TRBJ2-3, the V gene TRBV10-3; D ambiguous. Germline V gene data show CDR1 as ENHRY and CDR2 as SYGVKD. Trimming cost V 10 bases and J 2 bases, with 7 bases left between them. The CDR3 has 11 amino acids. CDR3 amino acids: CATLNTDTQYF. The CDR3 DNA follows: TGTGCCACCCTAAACACAGATACGCAGTATTTT.

The chain employs TRBV5-1 and TRBJ2-1, with 8 bases aligning to TRBD2. From germline, CDR1 is SGHRS and CDR2 YFSETQ. The V segment lost 7 bases and the J segment 3 bases; nucleotides outside the gene matches: 6. The CDR3 contains 14 residues. CDR3 bases: TGCGCCAGCTCGAACCGGGGGGGCTACAATGAGCAGTTCTTC. Protein sequence: CASSNRGGYNEQFF.

This rearrangement joins TRBV7-3 to TRBJ2-1, with 9 bases aligning to TRBD2. The J segment lost 7 bases and the V segment lost 2 bases, leaving 15 bases of the junction unmatched. CDR3 length equals 18 residues. From germline, CDR1 is SGHTA and CDR2 FQGTGA. The CDR3, as DNA: TGTGCCAGCAGCTTAGAGTCAATGGCGGGAGGGCCTAGGAATGAGCAGTTCTTC. Residues: CASSLESMAGGPRNEQFF.

This rearrangement joins TRBV7-8 to TRBJ1-4; weak D call: TRBD1 (6 bases). The CDR3 sequence is 15 residues long. Deletions cut 1 base from V and 7 bases from J, with 13 bases between. Germline-derived CDR1 and CDR2 are SGHVS and FQNEAQ. The CDR3 bases are TGTGCCAGCAGCTTAGGGACAGTCGTGGGTGAAAAACTGTTTTTT. Translating gives CASSLGTVVGEKLFF.

This clone was recorded a few times. The V and J genes are TRBV19 and TRBJ2-3, with TRBD1 as a possible D gene (6 bases). CDR1 LNHDA and CDR2 SQIVND come from the germline V gene (reference sequence). The V gene lost 4 bases and the J gene lost 2 bases, with 19 bases spanning the gap. The CDR3 covers 17 residues. The CDR3 bases are TGTGCCAGTAGTACCCCACCCGACAGGCTGAACACAGATACGCAGTATTTT. Translation gives CASSTPPDRLNTDTQYF.